This TCR beta chain is drawn from a study of CD8 T cells in ankylosing spondylitis. Study results and caveats: A TCR beta motif of under ten highly homologous variants seemed to mark ankylosing spondylitis blood.

As regards this clonotype: Antigen: not known.

Per germline, CDR1 SGHTA and CDR2 FQGNSA. The CDR3 sequence is 14 residues long. V lost 5 bases and J 6 bases, leaving 15 bases between the germline ends. TCRdb itself ran the 5' RACE reads through MiXCR, one entry per CDR3 protein. The sample shows some 840,000 distinct CDR3 sequences, 12% of them seen only once. The source of this sequence is a male donor with ankylosing spondylitis. This chain links TRBV7-2 with TRBJ2-3; D is uncertain. The sequencing input was blood, either unsorted or a sorted T cell fraction (not recorded which). The CDR3 DNA reads as TGTGCCAGCAGCCGCATCTTGGGTGGGGATACGCAGTATTTT. Protein sequence: CASSRILGGDTQYF.